This passage covers 14 T cell receptor beta chains from one sample sequenced in a study of molecular identifiers for immune sequencing clone quantification. TCRdb re-analysed the PCR reads in MiXCR, keeping a single row per CDR3 protein. The table lists over 600,000 distinct CDR3 sequences, nearly 20% of them singletons. Sequencing was performed on naive CD8+ T cells from blood, with Jurkat cell RNA spiked in. Subset here: FACS-sorted CD8+CD4-CCR7+CD45RA+ naive T cells. The receptor source for this set is a human donor in good health. Some libraries in this study had Jurkat cell RNA spiked in.

This clonotype appeared many times. This chain uses TRBV4-2 with TRBJ2-2; 11 bases agree with TRBD2. Per germline, CDR1 LGHNA and CDR2 YNFKEQ. The V gene end was trimmed by 4 bases and the J gene end by 1 base; junction bases not matched to a gene: 8. This CDR3 spans 18 amino acids. The DNA for the CDR3 is TGTGCCAGCAGCCCCCCCCTGACTAGCGGGATGAACACCGGGGAGCTGTTTTTT. Its protein product is CASSPPLTSGMNTGELFF.

The table lists this clonotype with a few counts. CDR3 nucleotides: TGTGCCAGCAGCTTTTTGGGGAGACAGGGGGCCTACAATGAGCAGTTCTTC. Translating gives CASSFLGRQGAYNEQFF. The rearrangement uses TRBV11-2 and TRBJ2-1, with 9 nucleotides matching TRBD1. CDR1 is SGHAT, CDR2 FQNNGV, per germline. The CDR3 runs 17 residues. J was trimmed by 2 bases and V by 3 bases; bases with no gene match: 8.

This clonotype has a count of ten or more. The chain links TRBV6-5 to TRBJ2-7; D might be TRBD1 or TRBD2, each matching 5 bases. V dropped 5 bases and J dropped 7 bases, with 15 bases sitting between them. The CDR3 runs 13 residues. The germline V gene has CDR1 MNHEY and CDR2 SVGAGI. CDR3: CASSKGRFMEQYF. CDR3 in DNA: TGTGCCAGCAGTAAGGGACGTTTTATGGAGCAGTACTTC.

This clonotype came up many times. The chain recombines TRBV20-1 with TRBJ2-7; TRBD2 aligns across 8 bases. This CDR3 contains 15 residues. The trim removed 0 bases at V and 2 bases at J, leaving 6 bases unmatched. From germline, CDR1 is DFQATT and CDR2 SNEGSKA (reference sequence). In DNA form, the CDR3 reads TGCAGTGCTAGAGATCGAGGACTAGCCACCTACGAGCAGTACTTC. Encoded protein: CSARDRGLATYEQYF.

This clonotype was seen many times. The V call is TRBV7-9, the J call TRBJ2-7; 10 bases line up with TRBD1. Trimming cost V 5 bases and J 2 bases; bases outside gene matches: 6. Per the germline V gene, CDR1 is SEHNR and CDR2 is FQNEAQ (reference sequence). The CDR3 is 15 residues long. CDR3 amino acids: CASSHGQGVAYEQYF. CDR3 sequence (DNA): TGTGCCAGCAGCCATGGACAGGGGGTGGCCTACGAGCAGTACTTC.

In regard to this clonotype: The junction departs from the called germline gene at one end, perhaps through a read error. The chain is built from TRBV5-4 and TRBJ2-3; D unresolved. Germline V gene data show CDR1 as SGHNT and CDR2 as YYREEE (reference sequence). The length of the CDR3 is 12 residues. The CDR3 reads CASSSITDTRYF. In DNA, the CDR3 is TGTGCCAGCAGCAGTATTACGGATACGCGGTATTTT.

The chain combines TRBV2 with TRBJ1-1; no clear D. This CDR3 has 12 amino acids. The ends were cut back, 7 bases at V and 3 bases at J, with 9 bases in the middle. Germline assignment: CDR1 SNHLY and CDR2 FYNNEI. CDR3 DNA sequence: TGTGCCAGCATTGGGGAAGACACTGAAGCTTTCTTT. It encodes CASIGEDTEAFF. The entire variable domain, with the rest obtained from reference TRBV2 and TRBJ1-1, is as follows: EPEVTQTPSHQVTQMGQEVILRCVPISNHLYFYWYRQILGQKVEFLVSFYNNEISEKSEIFDDQFSVERPDGSNFTLKIRSTKLEDSAMYFCASIGEDTEAFFGQGTRLTVV.

This clonotype was observed at least ten times. The rearrangement uses TRBV30 and TRBJ2-7, with TRBD2 matching 7 bases. The CDR3 has 13 residues. The junction had 7 bases not matched to a gene; V was cut back by 2 bases and J by 6 bases. CDR1 GTSNPN and CDR2 SVGIG come from the germline V gene (reference sequence). The CDR3 nucleotides are TGTGCCTGGAGTATCGGCGGGAGCTCCGAGCAGTACTTC. Translating it yields CAWSIGGSSEQYF.

As for this clonotype: A read error may explain this, as a much larger clone is one base away. This CDR3 is CASSLGLEGGLEGNIQYF. The CDR3 DNA reads as TGCGCCAGCAGCTTGGGCCTGGAGGGGGGGCTAGAGGGTAACATTCAGTACTTC. This sequence joins TRBV5-1 and TRBJ2-4; D may be TRBD2 (7 bases). V shed 0 bases and J shed 7 bases, with 23 bases lying between them. Germline CDR1 and CDR2: SGHRS and YFSETQ. The CDR3 sequence is 18 residues long.

Worth noting for this clonotype: A read error may be the cause here, since a much bigger clone is one base away. The chain employs TRBV5-1 and TRBJ2-7, with D possibly TRBD2 on 5 matching bases. CDR3 length equals 15 residues. From germline, CDR1 is SGHRS and CDR2 YFSETQ. Here the CDR3 reads CAGSLWSGSSYEQYF. CDR3 in DNA: TGCGCCGGCAGCTTGTGGAGCGGCTCCTCCTACGAGCAGTACTTC.

This chain joins TRBV9 and TRBJ2-7, with D unresolved. Trimming took 3 bases from V and 2 from J, leaving 15 bases between them. This CDR3 is built from 15 residues. Germline-derived CDR1 and CDR2 are SGDLS and YYNGEE. Written as DNA, the CDR3 is TGTGCCAGCAGCGCATCCTGGGTACCTACCTACGAGCAGTACTTC. Protein product: CASSASWVPTYEQYF.

A note on this clonotype: Given a much more abundant clone one base away, this may be a read error. The CDR3 here is CASSLGRTRLYEQCF. CDR3 coding DNA: TGTGCCAGCAGCTTAGGGAGGACTAGACTCTACGAGCAGTGCTTC. The J gene is TRBJ2-7, the V gene TRBV7-4, with TRBD2 matching 7 bases. CDR1 and CDR2 (germline): SGHVT, SQSDAQ. This CDR3 has 15 amino acids. Supplemented by reference TRBV7-4 and TRBJ2-7, the full variable domain reads GAGVSQSPRYKVAKRGRDVALRCDSISGHVTLYWYRQTLGQGSEVLTYSQSDAQRDKSGRPSGRFSAERPERSVSTLKIQRTEQGDSAVYLCASSLGRTRLYEQCFGPGTRLTVT.

The rearrangement links TRBV9 to TRBJ1-6; 8 nucleotides agree with TRBD1. V gave up 3 bases and J gave up 9 bases; unmatched junction bases: 5. Per the germline V gene, CDR1 is SGDLS and CDR2 is YYNGEE. There are 14 residues in the CDR3. The CDR3 DNA follows: TGTGCCAGCAGCGGTGGGACAGGTGGTTCACCCCTCCACTTT. Translated, it gives CASSGGTGGSPLHF.

This clonotype was seen many times. J is TRBJ2-4 and V is TRBV6-2 or TRBV6-3, with a weak D call TRBD1 (6 bases). V dropped 7 bases and J dropped 0 bases, with 10 bases sitting between them. The CDR3 contains 14 residues. Germline CDR1 reads MNHEY; CDR2 reads SVGEGT. CDR3 bases: TGTGCCAGCATTGAGGGGGAAGCCAAAAACATTCAGTACTTC. It codes for CASIEGEAKNIQYF.